Listed below are T cell receptor beta chains from one sample, sequenced in a study of early T cells in non-severe SARS-CoV-2 infection. Each CDR3 protein gets one entry after TCRdb re-called the 5' RACE reads with MiXCR. Seen here are tens of thousands of distinct CDR3 sequences, 3.5% to 5.5% observed once, and the top ten hold 4.5% to 7%. Material: whole blood, obtained at baseline. The receptors originated from an adult who was a healthcare worker with PCR-confirmed SARS-CoV-2 infection or an uninfected control (not recorded which). Each CDR3 is given with its conserved first and last residue. Fields, in order: D gene, J gene, V gene, clone size, CDR3 DNA, CDR3 protein. The D gene is left open where the match is weak. Some rows mark clone size as missing; the rest say once, few, many or name a class of expanded clone.

-,TRBJ1-1,TRBV20-1,medium-sized,TGCAGTGCCACGAACCAGGGCACTGAAGCTTTCTTT,CSATNQGTEAFF
-,TRBJ2-5,TRBV4-1,many,TGCGCCAGCAGCCAAGAGGGGACTTTGGAGACCCAGTACTTC,CASSQEGTLETQYF
-,TRBJ2-7,TRBV19,many,TGTGCCAGTCGGTCAGGGAGTTGGCGGGAGCAGTACTTC,CASRSGSWREQYF
TRBD2,TRBJ2-7,TRBV30,many,TGTGCCTGGAGTGTAACTAGCGGGCCAGTCTCCTACGAGCAGTACTTC,CAWSVTSGPVSYEQYF
-,TRBJ2-7,TRBV5-1,many,TGCGCCAGCATCATAAGGGAGCAGTACTTC,CASIIREQYF
TRBD1,TRBJ2-7,TRBV12-3/TRBV12-4,many,TGTGCCAGCAGTTTATGGGGACAGGGGTACGAGCAGTACTTC,CASSLWGQGYEQYF
-,TRBJ2-5,TRBV11-2,many,TGTGCCAGCAGCTTAGACGCTTTCCAAGAGACCCAGTACTTC,CASSLDAFQETQYF
TRBD2,TRBJ2-7,TRBV20-1,many,TGCAGTGTTGATCGGAGAACTAGCGGAGGACGAGAGCAGTACTTC,CSVDRRTSGGREQYF
TRBD2,TRBJ2-7,TRBV28,many,TGTGCCAGCAGCGGGCCTAGCGGGAAGTCCTACGAGCAGTACTTC,CASSGPSGKSYEQYF
-,TRBJ2-1,TRBV6-1,many,TGTGCCAGCAGTGAATTAACAGTTTCGAGCTCCTACAATGAGCAGTTCTTC,CASSELTVSSSYNEQFF
-,TRBJ2-1,TRBV29-1,few,TGCAGCGTTGAAGAGCGGGGTGCCATATTATGGCAGTTCTTC,CSVEERGAILWQFF
TRBD2,TRBJ2-1,TRBV12-3/TRBV12-4,many,TGTGCCAGCAGCGGGACTAGCGGGAGTATCAATGAGCAGTTCTTC,CASSGTSGSINEQFF
TRBD1,TRBJ2-5,TRBV29-1,many,TGCAGCGTTGGAGGGACAGGGGATGGTCAACGAGAGACCCAGTACTTC,CSVGGTGDGQRETQYF
-,TRBJ2-3,TRBV7-9,many,TGTGCCAGCAGCTCACCAGGGAGAGCAGATACGCAGTATTTT,CASSSPGRADTQYF
-,TRBJ1-4,TRBV12-3/TRBV12-4,many,TGTGCCAGCAGCCCGAGGTCATTTGCAACTAATGAAAAACTGTTTTTT,CASSPRSFATNEKLFF
-,TRBJ1-1,TRBV3-1,many,TGTGCCAGCAGCCACGATGGACAGAACACTGAAGCTTTCTTT,CASSHDGQNTEAFF
-,TRBJ2-3,TRBV11-3,many,TGTGCCAGCACCTTGCCGGGGCCAACAGATACGCAGTATTTT,CASTLPGPTDTQYF
TRBD2,TRBJ2-1,TRBV9,many,TGTGCCAGCACCCTAGGACTAGCGCCCAATGAGCAGTTCTTC,CASTLGLAPNEQFF
-,TRBJ1-1,TRBV7-9,many,TGTGCCAGCAGCCCCGACGGGCAAAGGGCGACTGAAGCTTTCTTT,CASSPDGQRATEAFF
TRBD2,TRBJ2-7,TRBV7-6,few,TGTGCCAGCAGCTCTGAGGCGGCTAGCGGGGACGAGCAGTACTTC,CASSSEAASGDEQYF
TRBD2,TRBJ2-5,TRBV6-6,few,TGTGCCAGCAGTTCCTTAGCGGGGGGGCGTGGGACCCAGTACTTC,CASSSLAGGRGTQYF
TRBD1,TRBJ2-7,TRBV10-1,many,TGCGCCAACTTCGGACAGGGGTTCTACGAGCAGTACTTC,CANFGQGFYEQYF
-,TRBJ2-2,TRBV24-1,-,TGTGCCACCAGTGGAGGGGCGGACACCGGGGAGCTGTTTTTT,CATSGGADTGELFF